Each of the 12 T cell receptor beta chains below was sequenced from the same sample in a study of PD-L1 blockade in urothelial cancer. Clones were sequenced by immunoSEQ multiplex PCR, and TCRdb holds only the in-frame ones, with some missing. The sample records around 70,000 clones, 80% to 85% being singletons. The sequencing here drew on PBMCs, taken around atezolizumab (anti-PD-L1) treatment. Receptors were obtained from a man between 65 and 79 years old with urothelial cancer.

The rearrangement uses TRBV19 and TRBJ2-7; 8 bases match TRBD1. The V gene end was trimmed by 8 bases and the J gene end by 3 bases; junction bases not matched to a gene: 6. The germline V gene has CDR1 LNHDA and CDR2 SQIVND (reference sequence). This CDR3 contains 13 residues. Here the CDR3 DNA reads TGTGCCAGTTGGACAGGGCCCAACTACGAGCAGTACTTC. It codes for CASWTGPNYEQYF.

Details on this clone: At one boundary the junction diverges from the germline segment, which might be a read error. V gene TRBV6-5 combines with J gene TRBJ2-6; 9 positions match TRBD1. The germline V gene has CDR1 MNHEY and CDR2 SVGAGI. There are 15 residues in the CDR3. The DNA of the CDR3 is TGTGCCAGCAGCCAACAGGGGGCTGGGGCCAACGTCCTGGCTTTC. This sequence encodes CASSQQGAGANVLAF.

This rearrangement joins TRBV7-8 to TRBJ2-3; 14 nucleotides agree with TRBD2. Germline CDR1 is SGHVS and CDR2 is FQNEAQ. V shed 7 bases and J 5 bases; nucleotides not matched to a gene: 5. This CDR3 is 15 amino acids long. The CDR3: CASTDGLAGGDTQYF. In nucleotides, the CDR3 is TGTGCCAGCACCGATGGACTAGCGGGAGGAGATACGCAGTATTTT.

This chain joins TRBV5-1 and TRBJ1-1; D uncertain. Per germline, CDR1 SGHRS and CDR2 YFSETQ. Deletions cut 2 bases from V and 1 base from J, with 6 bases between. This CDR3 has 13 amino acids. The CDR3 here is CASSFRENTEAFF. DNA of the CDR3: TGCGCCAGCAGCTTCCGGGAGAACACTGAAGCTTTCTTT.

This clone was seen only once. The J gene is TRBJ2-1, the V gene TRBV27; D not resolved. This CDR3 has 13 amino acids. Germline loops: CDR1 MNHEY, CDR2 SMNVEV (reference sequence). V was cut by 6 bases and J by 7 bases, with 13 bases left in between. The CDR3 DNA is TGTGCCAGCAGCCCCAATACATGGAATGAGCAGTTCTTC. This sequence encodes CASSPNTWNEQFF.

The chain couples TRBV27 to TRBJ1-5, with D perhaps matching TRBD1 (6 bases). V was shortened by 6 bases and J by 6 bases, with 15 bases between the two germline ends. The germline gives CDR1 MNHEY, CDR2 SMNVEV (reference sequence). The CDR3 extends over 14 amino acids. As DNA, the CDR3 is TGTGCCAGCAGGCTGACAGGAGGTAGTCAGCCCCAGCATTTT. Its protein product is CASRLTGGSQPQHF.

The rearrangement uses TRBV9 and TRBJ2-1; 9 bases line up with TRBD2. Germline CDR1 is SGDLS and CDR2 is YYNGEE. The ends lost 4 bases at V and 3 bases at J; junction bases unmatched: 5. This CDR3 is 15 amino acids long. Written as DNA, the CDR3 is TGTGCCAGCAGCCCGCGGCGGGAGGGCTACAATGAGCAGTTCTTC. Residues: CASSPRREGYNEQFF.

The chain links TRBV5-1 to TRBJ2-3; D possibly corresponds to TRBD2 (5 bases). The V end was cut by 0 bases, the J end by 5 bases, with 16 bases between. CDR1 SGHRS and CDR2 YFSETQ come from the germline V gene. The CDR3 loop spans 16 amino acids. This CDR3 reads CASSLAARESIDTQYF. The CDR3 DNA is TGCGCCAGCAGCTTGGCCGCGAGGGAGAGTATAGATACGCAGTATTTT.

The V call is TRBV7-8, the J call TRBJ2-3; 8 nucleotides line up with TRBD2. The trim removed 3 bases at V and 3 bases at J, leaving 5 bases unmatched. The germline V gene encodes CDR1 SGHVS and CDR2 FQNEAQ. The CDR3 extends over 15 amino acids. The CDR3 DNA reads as TGTGCCAGCAGCTTTAGCGGGGAGGGGACAGATACGCAGTATTTT. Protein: CASSFSGEGTDTQYF.

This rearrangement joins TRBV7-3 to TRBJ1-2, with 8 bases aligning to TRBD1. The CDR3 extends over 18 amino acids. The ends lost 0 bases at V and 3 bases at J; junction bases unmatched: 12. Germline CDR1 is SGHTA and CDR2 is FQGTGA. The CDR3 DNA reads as TGTGCCAGCAGCTTAACGTTTCTACAGGGGGATTTCGACTATGGCTACACCTTC. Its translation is CASSLTFLQGDFDYGYTF.

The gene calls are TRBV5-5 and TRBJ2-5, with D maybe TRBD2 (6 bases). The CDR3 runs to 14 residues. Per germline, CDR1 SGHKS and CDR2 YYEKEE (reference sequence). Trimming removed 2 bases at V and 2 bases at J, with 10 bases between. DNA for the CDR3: TGTGCCAGCAGCTTATGGGACTCTCAAGAGACCCAGTACTTC. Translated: CASSLWDSQETQYF.

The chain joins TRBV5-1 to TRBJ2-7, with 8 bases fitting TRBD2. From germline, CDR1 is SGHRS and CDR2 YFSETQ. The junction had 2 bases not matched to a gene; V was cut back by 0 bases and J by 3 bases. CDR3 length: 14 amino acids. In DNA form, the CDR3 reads TGCGCCAGCAGCTTGGGAGGGACTAGCTACGAGCAGTACTTC. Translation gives CASSLGGTSYEQYF.